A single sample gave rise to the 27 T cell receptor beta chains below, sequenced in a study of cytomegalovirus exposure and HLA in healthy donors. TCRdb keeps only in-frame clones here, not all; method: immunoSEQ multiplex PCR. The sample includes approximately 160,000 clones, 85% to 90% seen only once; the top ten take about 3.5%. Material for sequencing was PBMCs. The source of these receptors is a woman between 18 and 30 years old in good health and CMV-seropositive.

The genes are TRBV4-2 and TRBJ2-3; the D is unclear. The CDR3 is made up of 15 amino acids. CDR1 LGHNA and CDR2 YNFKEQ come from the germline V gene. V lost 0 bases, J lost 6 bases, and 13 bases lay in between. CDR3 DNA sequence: TGTGCCAGCAGCCAAGATGGTAGAGCCCTGGATACGCAGTATTTT. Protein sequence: CASSQDGRALDTQYF.

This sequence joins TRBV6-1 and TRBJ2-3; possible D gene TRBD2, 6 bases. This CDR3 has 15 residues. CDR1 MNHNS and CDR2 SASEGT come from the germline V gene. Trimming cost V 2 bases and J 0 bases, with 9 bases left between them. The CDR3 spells CASSESSGSTDTQYF. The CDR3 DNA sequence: TGTGCCAGCAGTGAAAGTAGCGGAAGCACAGATACGCAGTATTTT.

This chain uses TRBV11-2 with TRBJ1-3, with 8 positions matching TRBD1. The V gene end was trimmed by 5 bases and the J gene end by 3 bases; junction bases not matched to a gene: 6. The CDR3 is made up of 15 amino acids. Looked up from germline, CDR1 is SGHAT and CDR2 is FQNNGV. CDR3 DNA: TGTGCCAGCAGCCAGCACACAGGGGGTGGAAACACCATATATTTT. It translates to CASSQHTGGGNTIYF.

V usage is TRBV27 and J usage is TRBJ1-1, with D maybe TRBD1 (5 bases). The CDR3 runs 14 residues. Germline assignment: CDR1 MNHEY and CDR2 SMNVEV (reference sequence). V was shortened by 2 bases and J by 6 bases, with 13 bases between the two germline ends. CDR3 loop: CASSLDSVRAEAFF. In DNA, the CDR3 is TGTGCCAGCAGTTTAGACAGTGTAAGGGCTGAAGCTTTCTTT.

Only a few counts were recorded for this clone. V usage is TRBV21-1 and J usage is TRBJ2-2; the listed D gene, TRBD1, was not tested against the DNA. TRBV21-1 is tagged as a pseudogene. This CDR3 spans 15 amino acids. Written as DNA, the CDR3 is TGTGCCAGCAGGAAAGGTGGGCGACCCACCGGGGAGCTGTTTTTT. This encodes CASRKGGRPTGELFF.

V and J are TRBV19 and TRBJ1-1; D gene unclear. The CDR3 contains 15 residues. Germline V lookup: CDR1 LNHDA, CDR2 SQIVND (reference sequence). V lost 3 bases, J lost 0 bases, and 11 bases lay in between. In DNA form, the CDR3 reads TGTGCCAGTAGTATTTACACCAACATGAACACTGAAGCTTTCTTT. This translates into CASSIYTNMNTEAFF.

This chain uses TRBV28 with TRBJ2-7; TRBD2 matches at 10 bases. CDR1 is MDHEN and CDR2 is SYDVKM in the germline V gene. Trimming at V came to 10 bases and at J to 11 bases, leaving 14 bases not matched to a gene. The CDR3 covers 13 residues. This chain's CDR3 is CATAPQASGSEYF. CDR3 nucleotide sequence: TGTGCCACCGCCCCACAGGCTAGCGGGAGTGAGTACTTC.

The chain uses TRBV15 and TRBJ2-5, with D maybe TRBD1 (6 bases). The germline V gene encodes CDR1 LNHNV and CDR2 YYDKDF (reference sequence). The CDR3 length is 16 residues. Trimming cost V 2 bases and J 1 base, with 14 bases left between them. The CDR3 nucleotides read TGTGCCACCAGCAGATGGGGGCGGAATACCCAAGAGACCCAGTACTTC. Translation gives CATSRWGRNTQETQYF.

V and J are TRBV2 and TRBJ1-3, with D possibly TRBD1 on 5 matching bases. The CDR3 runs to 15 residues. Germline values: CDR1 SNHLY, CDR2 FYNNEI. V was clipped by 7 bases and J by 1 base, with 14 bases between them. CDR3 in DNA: TGTGCCAGCATTCGATCACAGGATTCTGGAAACACCATATATTTT. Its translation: CASIRSQDSGNTIYF.

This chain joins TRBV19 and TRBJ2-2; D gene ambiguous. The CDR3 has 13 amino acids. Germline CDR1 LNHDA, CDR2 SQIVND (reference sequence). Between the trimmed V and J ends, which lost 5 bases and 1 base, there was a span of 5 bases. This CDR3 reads CASSSGNTGELFF. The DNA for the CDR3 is TGTGCCAGTAGTTCGGGGAACACCGGGGAGCTGTTTTTT.

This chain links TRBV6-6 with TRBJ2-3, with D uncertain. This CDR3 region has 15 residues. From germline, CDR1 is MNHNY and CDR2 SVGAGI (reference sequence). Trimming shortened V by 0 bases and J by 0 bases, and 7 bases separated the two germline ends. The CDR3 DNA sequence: TGTGCCAGCAGTTACTCCTTCTCCAGCACAGATACGCAGTATTTT. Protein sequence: CASSYSFSSTDTQYF.

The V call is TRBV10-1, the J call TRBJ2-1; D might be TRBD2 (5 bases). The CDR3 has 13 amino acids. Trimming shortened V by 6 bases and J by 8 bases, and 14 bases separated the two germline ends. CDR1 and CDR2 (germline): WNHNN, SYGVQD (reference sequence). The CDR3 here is CASSPGVNHEQFF. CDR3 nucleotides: TGCGCCAGCAGCCCCGGGGTCAACCATGAGCAGTTCTTC.

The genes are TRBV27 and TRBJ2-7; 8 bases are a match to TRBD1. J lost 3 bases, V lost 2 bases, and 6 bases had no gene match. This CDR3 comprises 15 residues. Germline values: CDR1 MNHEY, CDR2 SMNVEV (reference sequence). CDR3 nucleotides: TGTGCCAGCAGTTTAACCGGGACAGGAATCTACGAGCAGTACTTC. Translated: CASSLTGTGIYEQYF.

The CDR3 DNA is TGTGCCAGCAGTATTAGGACAGGGACCTCCGAAAAACTGTTTTTT. It is translated as CASSIRTGTSEKLFF. The chain uses TRBV28 and TRBJ1-4; 8 bases line up with TRBD1. The V gene's germline CDR1 is MDHEN and CDR2 SYDVKM. The CDR3 sequence is 15 residues long. V was pared by 5 bases and J by 8 bases, with 10 bases of the junction left unmatched. The full variable domain, with the rest looked up from reference TRBV28 and TRBJ1-4, is DVKVTQSSRYLVKRTGEKVFLECVQDMDHENMFWYRQDPGLGLRLIYFSYDVKMKEKGDIPEGYSVSREKKERFSLILESASTNQTSMYLCASSIRTGTSEKLFFGSGTQLSVL.

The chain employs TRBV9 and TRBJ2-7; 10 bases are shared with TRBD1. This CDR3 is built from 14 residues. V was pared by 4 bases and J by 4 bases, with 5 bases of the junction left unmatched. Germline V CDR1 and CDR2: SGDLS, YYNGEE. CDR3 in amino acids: CASSIGQGGYEQYF. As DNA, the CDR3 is TGTGCCAGCAGCATCGGACAGGGGGGTTACGAGCAGTACTTC.

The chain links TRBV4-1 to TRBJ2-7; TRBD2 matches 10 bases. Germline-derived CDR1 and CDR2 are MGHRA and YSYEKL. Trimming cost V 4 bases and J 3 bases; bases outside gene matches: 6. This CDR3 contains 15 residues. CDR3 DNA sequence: TGCGCCAGCAGCCCCAGGACTAGCGGCGGCTACGAGCAGTACTTC. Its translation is CASSPRTSGGYEQYF.

The CDR3 bases are TGTGCCAGCTCCCCCTCGGGTGCAACTAATGAAAAACTGTTTTTT. Translating gives CASSPSGATNEKLFF. J is TRBJ1-4 and V is TRBV18; D is ambiguous. Trimming pared 6 bases from V and 0 bases from J, leaving 11 bases between. Germline V gene data show CDR1 as KGHSH and CDR2 as LQKENI. The CDR3 contains 15 residues.

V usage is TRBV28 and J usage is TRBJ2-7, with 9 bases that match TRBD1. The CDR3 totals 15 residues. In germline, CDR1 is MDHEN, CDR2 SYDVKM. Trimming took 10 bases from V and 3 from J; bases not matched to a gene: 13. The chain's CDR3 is CATLPRRDRVYEQYF. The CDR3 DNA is TGTGCCACCCTTCCGAGGCGGGACAGGGTCTACGAGCAGTACTTC.

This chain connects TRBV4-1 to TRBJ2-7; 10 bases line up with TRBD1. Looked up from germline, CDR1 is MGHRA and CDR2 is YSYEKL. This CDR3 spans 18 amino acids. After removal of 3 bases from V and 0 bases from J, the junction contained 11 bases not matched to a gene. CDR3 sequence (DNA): TGCGCCAGCAGCCAGAATTTACCCGGGACAGGGGCCTCCTACGAGCAGTACTTC. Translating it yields CASSQNLPGTGASYEQYF.

The CDR3 loop reads CASSQDRGATNEKLFF. CDR3 bases: TGTGCCAGCAGCCAGGACAGGGGTGCAACTAATGAAAAACTGTTTTTT. This chain links TRBV2 with TRBJ1-4; 9 nucleotides align to TRBD1. The length of the CDR3 is 16 residues. With 6 bases clipped from V and 0 bases from J, the junction kept 5 bases outside the gene matches. The germline V gene encodes CDR1 SNHLY and CDR2 FYNNEI.

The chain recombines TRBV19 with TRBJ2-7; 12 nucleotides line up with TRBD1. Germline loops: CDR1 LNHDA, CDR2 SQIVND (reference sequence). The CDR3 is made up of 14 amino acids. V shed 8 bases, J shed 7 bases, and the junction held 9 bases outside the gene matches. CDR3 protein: CASSSGTGGLEQYF. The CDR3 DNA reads TGTGCCAGTTCGTCCGGGACAGGGGGCTTGGAGCAGTACTTC.

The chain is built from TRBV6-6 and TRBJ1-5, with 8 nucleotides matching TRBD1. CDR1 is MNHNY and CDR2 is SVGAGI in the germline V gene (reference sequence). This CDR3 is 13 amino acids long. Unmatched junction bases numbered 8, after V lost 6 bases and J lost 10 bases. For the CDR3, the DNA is TGTGCCAGCAGGCCGGGACAGGACCTACCCCAGCATTTT. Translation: CASRPGQDLPQHF.

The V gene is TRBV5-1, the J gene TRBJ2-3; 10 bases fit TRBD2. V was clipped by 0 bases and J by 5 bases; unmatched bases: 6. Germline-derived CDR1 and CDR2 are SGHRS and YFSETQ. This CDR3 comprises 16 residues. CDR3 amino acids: CASSLAASGSRDTQYF. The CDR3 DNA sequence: TGCGCCAGCAGCTTGGCCGCTAGCGGGAGTAGAGATACGCAGTATTTT.

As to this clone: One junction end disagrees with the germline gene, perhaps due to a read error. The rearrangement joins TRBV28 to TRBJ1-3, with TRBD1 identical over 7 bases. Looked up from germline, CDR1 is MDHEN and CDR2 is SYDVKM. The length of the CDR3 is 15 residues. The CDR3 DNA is TGTGCCAGCAGTACTCCGACAGGGTCTGGACACACCATATATTTT. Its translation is CASSTPTGSGHTIYF.

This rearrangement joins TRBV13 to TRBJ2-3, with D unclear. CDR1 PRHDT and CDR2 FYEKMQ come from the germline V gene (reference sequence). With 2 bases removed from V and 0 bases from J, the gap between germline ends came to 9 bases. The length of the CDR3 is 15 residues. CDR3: CASSLYASSTDTQYF. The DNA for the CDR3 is TGTGCCAGCAGCTTATACGCGTCTAGCACAGATACGCAGTATTTT.

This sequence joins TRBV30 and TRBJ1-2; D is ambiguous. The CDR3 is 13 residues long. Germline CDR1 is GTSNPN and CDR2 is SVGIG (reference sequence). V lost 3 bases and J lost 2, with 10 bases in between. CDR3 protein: CAWSFSGNYGYTF. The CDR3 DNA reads TGTGCCTGGAGCTTCAGCGGGAACTATGGCTACACCTTC.

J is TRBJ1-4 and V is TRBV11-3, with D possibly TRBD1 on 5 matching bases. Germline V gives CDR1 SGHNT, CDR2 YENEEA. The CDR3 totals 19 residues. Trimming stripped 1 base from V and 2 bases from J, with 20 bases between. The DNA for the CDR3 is TGTGCCAGCAGCTTAGGCCACCTGGGAGGGGTCATCACTAATGAAAAACTGTTTTTT. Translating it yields CASSLGHLGGVITNEKLFF.